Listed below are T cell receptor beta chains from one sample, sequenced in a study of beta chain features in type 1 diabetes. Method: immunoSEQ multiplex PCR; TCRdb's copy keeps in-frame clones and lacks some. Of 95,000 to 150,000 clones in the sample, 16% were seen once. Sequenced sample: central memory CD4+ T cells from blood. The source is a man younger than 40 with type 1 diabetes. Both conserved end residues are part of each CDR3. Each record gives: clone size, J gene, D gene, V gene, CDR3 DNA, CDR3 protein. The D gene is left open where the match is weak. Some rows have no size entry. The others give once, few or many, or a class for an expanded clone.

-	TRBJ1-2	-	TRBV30	TGTGCCTGGGAGAACGACGGAAACTATGGCTACACCTTC	CAWENDGNYGYTF
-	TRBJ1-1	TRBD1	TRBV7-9	TGTGCCAGCAGCCCCCGGGACAGGGGGCACGGGAACACTGAAGCTTTCTTT	CASSPRDRGHGNTEAFF
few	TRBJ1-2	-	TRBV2	TGTGCCAGCAGTGAAGGATCCCAGCACTATGGCTACACCTTC	CASSEGSQHYGYTF
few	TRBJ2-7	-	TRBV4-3	TGCGCCAGCAGCCTTCGGCAGGGGTCTACGGACGAGCAGTACTTC	CASSLRQGSTDEQYF
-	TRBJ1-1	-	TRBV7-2	TGTGCCAGCAGCTTAACGGGCAGCCTGAACACTGAAGCTTTCTTT	CASSLTGSLNTEAFF
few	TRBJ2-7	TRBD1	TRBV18	TGTGCCAGCTCACCGAACAGGGGGCAGTCCCTCTTC	CASSPNRGQSLF
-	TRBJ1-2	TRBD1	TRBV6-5	TGTGCCAGCAGTTACTCGACAGGGATCGATGGCTACACCTTC	CASSYSTGIDGYTF
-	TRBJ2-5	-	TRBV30	TGTGCCGGGAGCCCTATTTACCTAGAGACCCAGTACTTC	CAGSPIYLETQYF
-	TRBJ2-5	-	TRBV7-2	TGTGCCAGCAGCCCACAAGAGACCCAGTACTTC	CASSPQETQYF
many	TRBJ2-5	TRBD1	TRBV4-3	TGCGCCAGCAGCCCCTTCACAGGGGGCGAAGAGACCCAGTACTTC	CASSPFTGGEETQYF
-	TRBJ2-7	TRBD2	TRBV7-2	TGTGCCAGCAGCAAACTAGCGGGAGGCTCCTACGAGCAGTACTTC	CASSKLAGGSYEQYF
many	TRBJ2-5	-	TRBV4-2	TGTGCCAGCAGCCAAGGGGAGCGAGAGACCCAGTACTTC	CASSQGERETQYF
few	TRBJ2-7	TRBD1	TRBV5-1	TGCGCCAGCAGCTTACGGGACAGTAAAACCTACGAGCAGTACTTC	CASSLRDSKTYEQYF
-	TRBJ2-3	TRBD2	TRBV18	TGTGCCAGCTCAACTAGCGCCACAGATACGCAGTATTTT	CASSTSATDTQYF
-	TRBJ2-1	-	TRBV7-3	TGTGCCAGCAGCCCCATGGGGGGTTCCTACAATGAGCAGTTCTTC	CASSPMGGSYNEQFF
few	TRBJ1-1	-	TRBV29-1	TGCAGCGTAACCCGAACAGTGAACACTGAAGCTTTCTTT	CSVTRTVNTEAFF
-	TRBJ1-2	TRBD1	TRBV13	TGTGCCAGCAGCTCGAGACAGGGGAACAATGGCTACACCTTC	CASSSRQGNNGYTF
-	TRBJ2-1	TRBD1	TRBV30	TGTGCCTGGAGCCGGGACAGTAGAAACAATGAGCAGTTCTTC	CAWSRDSRNNEQFF
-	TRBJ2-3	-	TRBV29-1	TGCAGCGTTTCTGGGGGAGTCTACACAGATACGCAGTATTTT	CSVSGGVYTDTQYF
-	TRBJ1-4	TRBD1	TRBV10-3	TGTGCCATCAGACAGGGGGCGCGGGAGGAAAAACTGTTTTTT	CAIRQGAREEKLFF
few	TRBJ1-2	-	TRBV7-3	TGTGCCAGCAGCTCGGGGGATACTTCGTCCGGCTACACCTTC	CASSSGDTSSGYTF
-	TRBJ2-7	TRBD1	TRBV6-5	TGTGCCAGCAGTTCTTCAACAGGGGCCGAGCAGTACTTC	CASSSSTGAEQYF
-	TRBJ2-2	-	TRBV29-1	TGCAGCGTTGATAGGGGGAACACCGGGGAGCTGTTTTTT	CSVDRGNTGELFF
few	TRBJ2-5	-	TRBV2	TGTGCCAGCAGTTCAGGAACAGAGACCCAGTACTTC	CASSSGTETQYF
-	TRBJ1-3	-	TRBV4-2	TGTGCCAGCAGCACCTCAGAACTCTCTGGAAACACCATATATTTT	CASSTSELSGNTIYF
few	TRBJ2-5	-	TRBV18	TGTGCCAGCTCACCAAGGAGGGACATAATCCAAGAGACCCAGTACTTC	CASSPRRDIIQETQYF
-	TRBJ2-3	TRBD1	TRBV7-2	TGTGCCAGCAGCTTACTAGGGACAGGGACTGCAGATACGCAGTATTTT	CASSLLGTGTADTQYF
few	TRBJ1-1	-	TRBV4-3	TGCGCCAGCAGCCAAGAGGTTGCTGGCACTGAAGCTTTCTTT	CASSQEVAGTEAFF
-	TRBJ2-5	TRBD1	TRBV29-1	TGCAGCGGGCGGATCCGGGACAGGTACAAAGAGACCCAGTACTTC	CSGRIRDRYKETQYF
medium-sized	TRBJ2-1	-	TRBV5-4	TGTGCCAGCAGTTCGGACAGCAACAATGAGCAGTTCTTC	CASSSDSNNEQFF
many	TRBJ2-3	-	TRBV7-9	TGTGCCAGCAGCTTAAACAAATGGGTCGTCGTCACAGATACGCAGTATTTT	CASSLNKWVVVTDTQYF
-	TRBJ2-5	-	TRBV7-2	TGTGCCAGCAGCTTAAGAGTAGTACTAGAGACCCAGTACTTC	CASSLRVVLETQYF
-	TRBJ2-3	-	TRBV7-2	TGTGCCAGCAGCTTAGCGTCGGGACCAGATACGCAGTATTTT	CASSLASGPDTQYF
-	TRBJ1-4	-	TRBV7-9	TGTGCCAGCAGTGTAGGGTTAACAGGTCGGGAAAAACTGTTTTTT	CASSVGLTGREKLFF
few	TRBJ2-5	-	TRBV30	TGTGCCTGGAGCGCCCAGGAACTCGAGACCCAGTACTTC	CAWSAQELETQYF
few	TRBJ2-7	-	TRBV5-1	TGCGCCAGCAGCTTGGATGCGGCAGACAAGCAGTACTTC	CASSLDAADKQYF
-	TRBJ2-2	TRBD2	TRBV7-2	TGTGCCAGCAGCTCTAGCGGGGCGAACACCGGGGAGCTGTTTTTT	CASSSSGANTGELFF
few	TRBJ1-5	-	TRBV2	TGTGCCAGCAGTGAGGTACAGAGCAATCAGCCCCAGCATTTT	CASSEVQSNQPQHF
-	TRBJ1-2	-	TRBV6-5	TGTGCCAGCAGCCAGAGGGGTTTTTTTGGCTACACCTTC	CASSQRGFFGYTF
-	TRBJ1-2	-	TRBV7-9	TGTGCCAGCAGCTTAGCGACGGACTATGGCTACACCTTC	CASSLATDYGYTF
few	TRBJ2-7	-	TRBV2	TGTGCCAGCAGTGAATTCAAGCTTGAATTAGGGCAGTACTTC	CASSEFKLELGQYF